Following are 12 T cell receptor beta chains from one sample sequenced in a study of identical twins. TCRdb called the 5' RACE reads again in MiXCR, with one record for every CDR3 protein. The data contain roughly 570,000 distinct CDR3 sequences, 9.5% to 10% of them singletons. These data also formed part of another study, on yellow fever vaccine responses in identical twins.

The source material was PBMCs. Receptors were obtained from a woman aged 18-29 years in good health.

This clonotype was detected only a few times. Here the CDR3 omits its conserved ending phenylalanine or tryptophan, so a read error is the likely source. The DNA is left out, because the CDR3 cannot be placed on it with certainty; the CDR3 is given as TCRdb lists it. This sequence joins TRBV2 and TRBJ2-3; the table's D call of TRBD2 was not tested on the DNA. The CDR3 numbers 15 amino acids, ends counted. In germline, CDR1 is SNHLY, CDR2 FYNNEI. CDR3 loop: CASSEADTTSGGLLG.

The rearrangement links TRBV11-2 to TRBJ2-1; tentatively, D is TRBD2 (6 bases). Trimming removed 5 bases at V and 4 bases at J, with 12 bases between. The CDR3 totals 14 residues. Germline CDR1 reads SGHAT; CDR2 reads FQNNGV. The chain's CDR3 is CASSREQVYNEQFF. CDR3 nucleotide sequence: TGTGCCAGCAGCCGGGAGCAGGTGTACAATGAGCAGTTCTTC.

This clonotype was counted at least ten times. The chain recombines TRBV28 with TRBJ1-6; maybe TRBD1 (5 bases). Germline assignment: CDR1 MDHEN and CDR2 SYDVKM. Trimming took 6 bases from V and 9 from J, leaving 18 bases between them. The CDR3 is made up of 15 amino acids. Written as DNA, the CDR3 is TGTGCCAGCAGCGACCCAAATTGGGGGGGTTCACCCCTCCACTTT. It codes for CASSDPNWGGSPLHF.

This clonotype has a count of ten or more. V gene TRBV14 combines with J gene TRBJ2-1; D gene uncertain. Trimming stripped 5 bases from V and 3 bases from J, with 8 bases between. The germline gives CDR1 SGHDN, CDR2 FVKESK. The CDR3 is 13 residues long. The CDR3 protein is CASSWGIYNEQFF. The CDR3, as DNA: TGTGCCAGCAGCTGGGGAATCTACAATGAGCAGTTCTTC.

The chain couples TRBV12-3 or TRBV12-4 to TRBJ1-3, with 8 bases identical to TRBD1. The V gene end was trimmed by 6 bases and the J gene end by 7 bases; junction bases not matched to a gene: 5. The CDR3 runs 13 residues. The CDR3 reads CASSRDRRNTIYF. The CDR3 bases are TGTGCCAGCAGCCGGGACAGGAGGAACACCATATATTTT.

This chain connects TRBV18 to TRBJ1-4, with D possibly TRBD1 on 6 matching bases. Germline V gene lookup returns CDR1 KGHSH and CDR2 LQKENI. With 3 bases removed from V and 5 bases from J, the gap between germline ends came to 13 bases. CDR3 length equals 15 residues. The CDR3 DNA sequence: TGTGCCAGCTCACCGGACAGTCGGGCGAATGAAAAACTGTTTTTT. Translated, it gives CASSPDSRANEKLFF.

As DNA, the CDR3 is TGTGCCAGCAGCTTATTGGGCGGGATGGGAGATACGCAGTATTTT. This sequence encodes CASSLLGGMGDTQYF. V and J are TRBV7-2 and TRBJ2-3, with D perhaps matching TRBD2 (6 bases). The CDR3 runs to 15 residues. Per germline, CDR1 SGHTA and CDR2 FQGNSA. Deletions cut 2 bases from V and 5 bases from J, with 14 bases between. The entire variable domain, with the rest obtained from reference TRBV7-2 and TRBJ2-3, is as follows: GAGVSQSPSNKVTEKGKDVELRCDPISGHTALYWYRQSLGQGLEFLIYFQGNSAPDKSGLPSDRFSAERTGGSVSTLTIQRTQQEDSAVYLCASSLLGGMGDTQYFGPGTRLTVL.

V usage is TRBV2 and J usage is TRBJ2-7; D is uncertain. V was clipped by 10 bases and J by 6 bases, with 13 bases between them. CDR3 length: 11 amino acids. From germline, CDR1 is SNHLY and CDR2 FYNNEI. The CDR3 nucleotides read TGTGCCACCATACTCGGTCCCGAGCAGTACTTC. Translation: CATILGPEQYF.

The chain combines TRBV5-8 with TRBJ2-7; D tentatively fits TRBD1 or TRBD2 (5 bases each). The germline gives CDR1 SGHTS, CDR2 YDEGEE. The V and J ends lost 2 bases and 0 bases respectively, with 15 bases between them. This CDR3 is built from 16 residues. CDR3 protein: CASSFLQVGSSYEQYF. In DNA form, the CDR3 reads TGTGCCAGCAGCTTCCTACAGGTGGGGAGCTCCTACGAGCAGTACTTC.

The genes are TRBV30 and TRBJ1-6; 8 positions match TRBD1. The CDR3 has 14 residues. Trimming took 6 bases from V and 6 from J; bases not matched to a gene: 7. Per the germline V gene, CDR1 is GTSNPN and CDR2 is SVGIG (reference sequence). The CDR3 coding sequence is TGTGCCTGCTCCCCTGGACAGGGTAATTCACCCCTCCACTTT. It translates to CACSPGQGNSPLHF.

In this sample, this clonotype turned up many times. This sequence joins TRBV7-8 and TRBJ1-5; maybe TRBD1 (6 bases). Per the germline V gene, CDR1 is SGHVS and CDR2 is FQNEAQ. The ends were cut back, 4 bases at V and 7 bases at J, with 17 bases in the middle. This CDR3 region has 15 residues. Here the CDR3 reads CASSSPGEGGQPQHF. CDR3 DNA: TGTGCCAGCAGCTCCCCCGGGGAGGGGGGGCAGCCCCAGCATTTT.

This clonotype came up a few times. The genes are TRBV6-5 and TRBJ2-7, with D perhaps assigned TRBD1 or TRBD2 (5 bases each). Germline lookup yields CDR1 MNHEY and CDR2 SVGAGI. CDR3 length: 15 residues. V was pared by 2 bases and J by 3 bases, with 14 bases between. This CDR3 is CASSYRGVLNYEQYF. The CDR3 nucleotides read TGTGCCAGCAGTTACCGAGGGGTCCTAAACTACGAGCAGTACTTC.